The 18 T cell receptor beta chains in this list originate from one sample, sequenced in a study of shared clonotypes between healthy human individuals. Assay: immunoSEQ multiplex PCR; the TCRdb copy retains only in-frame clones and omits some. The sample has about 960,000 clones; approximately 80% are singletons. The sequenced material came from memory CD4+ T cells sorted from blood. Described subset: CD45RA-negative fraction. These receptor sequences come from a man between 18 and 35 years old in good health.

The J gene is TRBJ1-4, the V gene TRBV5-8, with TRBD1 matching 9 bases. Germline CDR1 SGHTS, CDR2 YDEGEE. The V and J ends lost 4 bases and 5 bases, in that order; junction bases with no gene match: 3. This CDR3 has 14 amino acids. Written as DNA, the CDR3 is TGTGCCAGCAGCCTCGGGACAGGGAATGAAAAACTGTTTTTT. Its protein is CASSLGTGNEKLFF. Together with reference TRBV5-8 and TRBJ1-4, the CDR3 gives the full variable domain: EAGVTQSPTHLIKTRGQQATLRCSPISGHTSVYWYQQALGLGLQFLLWYDEGEERNRGNFPPRFSGRQFPNYSSELNVNALELEDSALYLCASSLGTGNEKLFFGSGTQLSVL.

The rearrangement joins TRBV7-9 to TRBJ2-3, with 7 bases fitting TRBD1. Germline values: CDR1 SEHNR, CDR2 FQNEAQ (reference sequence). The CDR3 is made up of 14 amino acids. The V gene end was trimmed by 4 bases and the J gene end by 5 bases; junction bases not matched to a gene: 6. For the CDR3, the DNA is TGTGCCAGCAGCTCCGGGACAGTGGGAGATACGCAGTATTTT. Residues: CASSSGTVGDTQYF.

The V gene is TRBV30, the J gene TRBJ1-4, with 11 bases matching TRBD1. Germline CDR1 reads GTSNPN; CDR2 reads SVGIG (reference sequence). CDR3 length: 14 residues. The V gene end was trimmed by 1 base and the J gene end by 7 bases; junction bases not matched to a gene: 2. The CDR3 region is CAWSGGTGGEKLFF. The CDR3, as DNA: TGTGCCTGGAGTGGGGGGACAGGGGGTGAAAAACTGTTTTTT. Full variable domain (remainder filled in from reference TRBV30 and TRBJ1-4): SQTIHQWPATLVQPVGSPLSLECTVEGTSNPNLYWYRQAAGRGLQLLFYSVGIGQISSEVPQNLSASRPQDRQFILSSKKLLLSDSGFYLCAWSGGTGGEKLFFGSGTQLSVL.

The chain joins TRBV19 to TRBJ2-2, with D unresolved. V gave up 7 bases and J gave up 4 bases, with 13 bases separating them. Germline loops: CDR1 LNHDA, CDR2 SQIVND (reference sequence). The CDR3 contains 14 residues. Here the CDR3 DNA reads TGTGCCAGTACCTTCGGGCGCAGCACCGGGGAGCTGTTTTTT. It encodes CASTFGRSTGELFF.

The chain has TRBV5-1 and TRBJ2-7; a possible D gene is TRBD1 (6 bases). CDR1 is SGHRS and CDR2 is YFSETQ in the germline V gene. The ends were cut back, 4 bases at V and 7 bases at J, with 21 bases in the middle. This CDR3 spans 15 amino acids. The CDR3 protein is CASSEEGQRTGEQYF. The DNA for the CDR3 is TGCGCCAGCAGCGAGGAAGGACAGAGGACGGGGGAGCAGTACTTC.

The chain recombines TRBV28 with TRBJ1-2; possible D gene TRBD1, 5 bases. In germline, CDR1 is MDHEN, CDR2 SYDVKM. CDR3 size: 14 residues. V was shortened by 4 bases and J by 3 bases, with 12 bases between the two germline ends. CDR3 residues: CASSSAGMDYGYTF. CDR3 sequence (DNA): TGTGCCAGCAGTTCTGCAGGGATGGACTATGGCTACACCTTC.

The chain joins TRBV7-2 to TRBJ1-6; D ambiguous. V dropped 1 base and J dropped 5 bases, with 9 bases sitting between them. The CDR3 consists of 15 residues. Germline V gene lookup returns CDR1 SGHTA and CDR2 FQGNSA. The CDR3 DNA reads TGTGCCAGCAGCTTAGTTGCGGAAAATAATTCACCCCTCCACTTT. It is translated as CASSLVAENNSPLHF.

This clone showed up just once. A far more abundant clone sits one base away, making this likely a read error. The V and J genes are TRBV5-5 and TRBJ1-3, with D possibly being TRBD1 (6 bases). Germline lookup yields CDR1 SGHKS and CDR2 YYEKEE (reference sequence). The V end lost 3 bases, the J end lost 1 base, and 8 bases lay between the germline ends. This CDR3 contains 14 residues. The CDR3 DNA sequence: TGTGCCAGCAGCTACAGGGAGTCTGGAAACACCATATATTTT. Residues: CASSYRESGNTIYF.

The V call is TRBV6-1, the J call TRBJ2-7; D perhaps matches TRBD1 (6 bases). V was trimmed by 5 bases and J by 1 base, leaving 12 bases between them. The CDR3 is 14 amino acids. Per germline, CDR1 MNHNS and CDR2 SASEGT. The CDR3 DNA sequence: TGTGCCAGCAGTCGACGACAGGCTTCCTACGAGCAGTACTTC. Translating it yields CASSRRQASYEQYF.

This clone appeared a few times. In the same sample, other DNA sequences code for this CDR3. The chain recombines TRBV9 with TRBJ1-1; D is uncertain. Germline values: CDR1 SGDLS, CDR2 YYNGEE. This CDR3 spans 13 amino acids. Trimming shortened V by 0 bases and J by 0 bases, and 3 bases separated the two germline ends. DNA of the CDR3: TGTGCCAGCAGCGTAGGCATGAACACTGAAGCTTTCTTT. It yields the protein CASSVGMNTEAFF.

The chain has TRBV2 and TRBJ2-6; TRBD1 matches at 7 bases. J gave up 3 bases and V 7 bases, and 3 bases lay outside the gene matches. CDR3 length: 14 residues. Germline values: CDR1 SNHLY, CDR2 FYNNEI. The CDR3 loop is CASKGQLGANVLTF. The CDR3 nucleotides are TGTGCCAGCAAGGGACAGCTTGGGGCCAACGTCCTGACTTTC.

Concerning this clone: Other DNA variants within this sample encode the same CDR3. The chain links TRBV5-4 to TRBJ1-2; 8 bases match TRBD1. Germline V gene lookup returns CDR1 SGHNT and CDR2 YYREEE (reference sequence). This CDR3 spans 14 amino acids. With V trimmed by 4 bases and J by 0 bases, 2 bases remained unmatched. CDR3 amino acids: CASSLQGANYGYTF. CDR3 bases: TGTGCCAGCAGCCTACAGGGGGCTAACTATGGCTACACCTTC.

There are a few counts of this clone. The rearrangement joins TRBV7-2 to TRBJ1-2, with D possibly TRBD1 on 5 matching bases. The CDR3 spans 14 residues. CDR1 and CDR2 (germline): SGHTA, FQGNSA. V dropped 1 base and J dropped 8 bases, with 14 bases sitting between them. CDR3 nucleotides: TGTGCCAGCAGCTTAGGCGCCGCAGGGTCAGGCTACACCTTC. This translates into CASSLGAAGSGYTF.

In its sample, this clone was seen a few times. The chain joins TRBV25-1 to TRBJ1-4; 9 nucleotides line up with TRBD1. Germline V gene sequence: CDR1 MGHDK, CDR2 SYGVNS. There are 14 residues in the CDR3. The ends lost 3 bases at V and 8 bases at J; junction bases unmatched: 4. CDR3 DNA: TGTGCCAGCAGTGACTGGACAGGGGACGAAAAACTGTTTTTT. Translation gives CASSDWTGDEKLFF.

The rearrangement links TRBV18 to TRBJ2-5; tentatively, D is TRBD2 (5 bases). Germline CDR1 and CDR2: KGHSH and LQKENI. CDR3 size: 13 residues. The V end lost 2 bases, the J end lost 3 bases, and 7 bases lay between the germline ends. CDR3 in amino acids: CASSPKREETQYF. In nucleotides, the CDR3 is TGTGCCAGCTCACCAAAGAGGGAAGAGACCCAGTACTTC.

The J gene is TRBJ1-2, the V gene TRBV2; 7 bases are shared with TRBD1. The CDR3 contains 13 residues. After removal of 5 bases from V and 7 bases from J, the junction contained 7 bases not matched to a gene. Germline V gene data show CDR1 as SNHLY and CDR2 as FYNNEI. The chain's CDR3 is CASSLGQDSGYTF. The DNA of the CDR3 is TGTGCCAGCAGTCTCGGACAGGATAGTGGCTACACCTTC.

The CDR3 here is CASSFSGGRGTEAFF. The CDR3 DNA follows: TGTGCCAGCAGCTTTTCCGGGGGGCGCGGAACTGAAGCTTTCTTT. V gene TRBV7-9 combines with J gene TRBJ1-1, with D possibly being TRBD1 (6 bases). V lost 3 bases to trimming and J lost 5 bases, with 16 bases between them. The CDR3 is made up of 15 amino acids. Germline-derived CDR1 and CDR2 are SEHNR and FQNEAQ (reference sequence).

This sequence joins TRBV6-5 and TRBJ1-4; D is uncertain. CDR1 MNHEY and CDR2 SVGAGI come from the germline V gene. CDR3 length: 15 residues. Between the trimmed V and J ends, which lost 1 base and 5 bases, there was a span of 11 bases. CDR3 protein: CASSYFQYGNEKLFF. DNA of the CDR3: TGTGCCAGCAGTTACTTTCAATATGGGAATGAAAAACTGTTTTTT.